This TCR beta chain was observed in a study of metastatic and nonmetastatic thyroid tumors (dated by TCRdb to about 2020). In terms of the full investigation: For patients with malignant and with benign thyroid disease, the researchers compared repertoires between peripheral blood samples and tumor or nodule tissue samples. Results and caveats for the whole study, not just this receptor: In both blood and tumor samples, malignant tumors were reported to have significantly higher TCR beta diversity than benign nodules.

Library method: PCR. The listed sequencing device is Illumina HiSeq 4000. The TCR beta-chain CDR3 region of each patient was profiled by high-throughput sequencing. Per the source publication's procedure: CDR3 differences across clinicopathological groups were used to build a classifier for discriminating distant-metastatic papillary thyroid cancer patients. The Shannon index was used to measure repertoire diversity, and the Morisita-Horn index was used to measure how similar tumor and blood repertoires were. The public reads were reprocessed in TCRdb via fastp at Q25 and MiXCR, keeping in-frame beta chains. The V and J calls shown here were made by TCRdb, not taken from the authors' results. A total of 27,000 or so clones appear in this sample, around a quarter of them only once. Approximately 6% of the sample is taken by the ten largest. Reading the germline V gene gives CDR1 SGHNT and CDR2 YENEEA. There are 16 amino acids in the CDR3, from cysteine to phenylalanine inclusive. Of all the DNA, just the CDR3 is kept, 48 bases in frame from base 1. V is cut by 5 bases and J by 6 bases, and the space between the germline ends is 22 bases.

Before undergoing thyroid surgery, none of the patients had been given any kind of treatment. Using T-cell receptor beta sequencing, the researchers looked back retrospectively at clinical samples from patients, gathered between about 2012 and 2019. Turning to this clone: The clone's antigen remains unknown. Per-base qualities were not stored, and no clone one base away is much larger.

The TCR sequence derives from a female donor with papillary thyroid cancer or a benign thyroid nodule (not recorded which). Some clones in this sample may be carry-over from other donors' samples. This receptor chain uses TRBV11-3 and TRBJ1-2; no D gene call is confident. The specimen sequenced was blood. The CDR3 protein: CASSRSLGPGGDGYTF. The sequenced DNA: TGTGCCAGCAGCCGGTCCTTGGGCCCCGGTGGGGATGGCTACACCTTC.